This T cell receptor beta chain originates from a study of shared clonotypes between healthy human individuals. Study outcomes and limitations: Only blood samples were collected, and tissue repertoires likely differ. Sharing across four donors was highest in naive CD4 (roughly 5%) and lowest in memory CD8 (roughly 0.4%). A reduction in generation probabilities was seen for non-shared clonotypes relative to those shared by all four donors. Rarefaction analysis demonstrated incomplete sorted-subset sequencing notwithstanding large depth.

Germline V CDR1 and CDR2: SGDLS, YYNGEE. This CDR3 spans 13 amino acids. Unmatched junction bases numbered 6, after V lost 4 bases and J lost 6 bases. With respect to this clone: Its specificity is not known.

Assay: immunoSEQ multiplex PCR; the TCRdb copy retains only in-frame clones and omits some. The sample consists of millions of clones, around 93% of them appearing once. The naive CD8 fraction comprised CD45RO-negative cells positively selected for CCR7 and excluded terminally differentiated effector memory CD45RA+ cells. The chain couples TRBV9 to TRBJ2-7; 8 bases line up with TRBD1. The TCR sequence derives from a man aged 18 to 30 in good health. Some clones in this sample may be carry-over from other donors' samples. The material sequenced was naive CD8+ T cells from PBMCs. As DNA, the CDR3 is TGTGCCAGCAGCCACGGACAGGGCCCCGAGCAGTACTTC. Protein product: CASSHGQGPEQYF. The full variable domain, its missing parts supplied by reference TRBV9 and TRBJ2-7, is DSGVTQTPKHLITATGQRVTLRCSPRSGDLSVYWYQQSLDQGLQFLIQYYNGEERAKGNILERFSAQQFPDLHSELNLSSLELGDSALYFCASSHGQGPEQYFGPGTRLTVT.